Below, one T cell receptor (beta chain) is given with its context. No antigen is known for it. This record belongs to a study of shared clonotypes between healthy human individuals. Regarding the study as a whole: Larger estimated richness was generally recorded for naive subsets relative to memory subsets.

Germline V gene data show CDR1 as SGDLS and CDR2 as YYNGEE. The CDR3 consists of 20 residues. V was shortened by 2 bases and J by 12 bases, with 35 bases between the two germline ends. Generated by immunoSEQ multiplex PCR, the TCRdb table keeps only in-frame clones and is missing some. This sample has 2.3 million or so clones, with more than 80% found just once. Donors were healthy HIV-negative adults without recently reported acute infections or vaccinations. The donors were all Caucasian adults (living in Nashville, Tennessee). CD4+ cell separation produced CD45RA+ naive and CD45RA-negative memory subsets.

Sample: naive CD4+ T cells from PBMCs. Subset described: CD45RA+ positively selected. This clonotype was sampled from a man aged 18 to 30 in good health. Some clones in this sample may be carry-over from other donors' samples. J is TRBJ1-4 and V is TRBV9; TRBD1 is a possible D gene (6 bases). The CDR3 nucleotides are TGTGCCAGCAGCGTGAGGCTCCTACCTACCCCCGGGACACTCGGTGGGGAACTGTTTTTT. Translation gives CASSVRLLPTPGTLGGELFF. Full variable domain (missing parts from reference TRBV9 and TRBJ1-4): DSGVTQTPKHLITATGQRVTLRCSPRSGDLSVYWYQQSLDQGLQFLIQYYNGEERAKGNILERFSAQQFPDLHSELNLSSLELGDSALYFCASSVRLLPTPGTLGGELFFGSGTQLSVL.